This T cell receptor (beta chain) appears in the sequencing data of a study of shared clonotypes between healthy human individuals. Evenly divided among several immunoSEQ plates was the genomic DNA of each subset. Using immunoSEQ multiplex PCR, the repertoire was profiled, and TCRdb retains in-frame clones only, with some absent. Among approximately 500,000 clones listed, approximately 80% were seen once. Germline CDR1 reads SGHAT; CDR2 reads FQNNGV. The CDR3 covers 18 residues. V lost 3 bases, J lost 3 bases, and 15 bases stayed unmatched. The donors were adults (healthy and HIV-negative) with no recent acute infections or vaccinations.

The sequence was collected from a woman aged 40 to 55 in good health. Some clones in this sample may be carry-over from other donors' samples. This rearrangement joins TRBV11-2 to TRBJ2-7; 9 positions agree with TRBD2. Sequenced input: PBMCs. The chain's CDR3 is CASSLEWGGRALHYEQYF. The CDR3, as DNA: TGTGCCAGCAGCTTGGAATGGGGCGGGAGGGCCCTACACTACGAGCAGTACTTC.